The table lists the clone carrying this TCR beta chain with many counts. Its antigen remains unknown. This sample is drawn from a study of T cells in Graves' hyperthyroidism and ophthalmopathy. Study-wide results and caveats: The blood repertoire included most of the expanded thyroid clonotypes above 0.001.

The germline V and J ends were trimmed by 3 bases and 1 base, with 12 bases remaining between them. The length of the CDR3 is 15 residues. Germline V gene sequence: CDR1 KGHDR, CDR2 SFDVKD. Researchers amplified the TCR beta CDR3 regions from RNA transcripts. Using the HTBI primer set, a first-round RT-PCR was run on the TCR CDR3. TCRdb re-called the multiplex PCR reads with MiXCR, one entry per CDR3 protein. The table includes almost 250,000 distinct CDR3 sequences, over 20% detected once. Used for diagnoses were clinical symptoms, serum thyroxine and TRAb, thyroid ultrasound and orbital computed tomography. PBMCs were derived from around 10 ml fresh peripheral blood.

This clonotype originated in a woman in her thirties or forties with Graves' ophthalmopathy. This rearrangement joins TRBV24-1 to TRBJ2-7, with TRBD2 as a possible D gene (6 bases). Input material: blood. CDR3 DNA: TGTGCCACCAGTGATCCCCGGGACTTATCCTACGAGCAGTACTTC. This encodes CATSDPRDLSYEQYF.